The clone carrying this TCR beta chain was detected many times. The antigen remains undetermined. These data belong to a study of T cell repertoires in cytomegalovirus infection. Overall study context: Based on public TCR beta signatures, there were indications of CMV infection and of a matching HLA type.

TCRdb redid the calling of the reads with MiXCR, one entry per CDR3 protein. The repertoire holds approximately 260,000 distinct CDR3 sequences, with about 17% as singletons. Study-wide findings and caveats: Individuals carrying CMV plus the relevant HLA were identified by cumulative frequency of public TCR beta families. Ex vivo, HLA-C-restricted CMV-specific TCR beta clonotypes prevailed over the rest of the response.

V shed 1 base, J shed 2 bases, and the junction held 9 bases outside the gene matches. The CDR3 has 18 amino acids. The germline V gene encodes CDR1 SGHVS and CDR2 FNYEAQ. This TCR was sampled from a human donor in good health (CMV status not recorded). Some clones in this sample may be carry-over from other donors' samples. Sequencing was carried out using CD8+ T cells from PBMCs. This chain connects TRBV7-6 to TRBJ2-1, with 9 bases matching TRBD2. The CDR3 bases are TGTGCCAGCAGCTTAGGCCCAGCTAGCGGGGAAGCCTACAATGAGCAGTTCTTC. Amino acid sequence: CASSLGPASGEAYNEQFF.